This T cell receptor beta chain was retrieved from a study of OX40 agonist ivuxolimab in advanced cancers. Study-level background: Aged about 23 to 80 with a mean of roughly 65 years, they were about 78% male.

V lost 6 bases and J lost 3; bases outside the gene matches: 13. Germline V gene data show CDR1 as MDHEN and CDR2 as SYDVKM. The CDR3 sequence is 18 residues long. Note on this clone: The antigen is undetermined.

With autoimmune disease history or systemic immunosuppression, patients were excluded. Drawing of blood for sampling happened at baseline, at cycle 4 day 1, and at cycle 7 day 1. The repertoire was sequenced with immunoSEQ multiplex PCR; TCRdb's copy has only in-frame clones and lacks some. The sample yields tens of thousands of clones, roughly 87% seen once. Whole-study findings and limits: Blood T cells, both CD4+ and CD8+, expanded clonally by week 6 at 0.1 to 3.0 mg/kg.

This chain connects TRBV28 to TRBJ2-3; 12 bases map to TRBD2. The sample was CD4+ or CD8+ T cells sorted from blood, taken in a trial of the OX40 agonist ivuxolimab. The TCR was taken from an adult with an advanced solid tumor such as melanoma, head and neck, liver or kidney cancer. CDR3 sequence reads: CASSHPPLTSGRTDTQYF. The CDR3 bases are TGTGCCAGCAGCCATCCCCCACTAACTAGCGGGAGGACAGATACGCAGTATTTT.